The 5 T cell receptor beta chains below all came from one sample that was sequenced in a study of blood T cell repertoires in COVID-19. Clones were read by immunoSEQ multiplex PCR, and TCRdb kept only the in-frame ones, dropping some. The sample has 180,000 or so clones, over 80% seen once. The sample comprised peripheral blood. All receptors derive from a woman in her seventies with acute or convalescent COVID-19.

This chain links TRBV5-1 with TRBJ1-3; D ambiguous. Germline V gene sequence: CDR1 SGHRS, CDR2 YFSETQ. The CDR3 has 15 residues. V lost 3 bases and J lost 0, with 10 bases in between. The chain's CDR3 is CASSSLQSSGNTIYF. Written as DNA, the CDR3 is TGCGCCAGCAGCTCGCTACAGAGCTCTGGAAACACCATATATTTT.

This clone showed up just a few times. The chain employs TRBV7-7 and TRBJ2-1, with 9 bases fitting TRBD2. The CDR3 has 15 amino acids. CDR1 SSHAT and CDR2 FNYEAQ come from the germline V gene (reference sequence). J lost 2 bases, V lost 1 base, and 0 bases had no gene match. CDR3 nucleotides: TGTGCCAGCAGCTTAGGGACTAGCGCCTACAATGAGCAGTTCTTC. It codes for CASSLGTSAYNEQFF.

This clone came up a few times. The gene calls are TRBV7-9 and TRBJ1-2, with D hard to call. Trimming left V 5 bases short and J 3 bases short, with 7 bases between. Germline CDR1 is SEHNR and CDR2 is FQNEAQ (reference sequence). The CDR3 runs to 12 residues. The CDR3 sequence: CASSGQDYGYTF. The CDR3 DNA reads TGTGCCAGCAGCGGCCAGGACTATGGCTACACCTTC.

This clone has just a few counts. The chain links TRBV7-2 to TRBJ2-5, with 10 bases aligning to TRBD2. Germline V CDR1 and CDR2: SGHTA, FQGNSA. Trimming took 0 bases from V and 1 from J; bases not matched to a gene: 8. The CDR3 has 18 residues. CDR3 coding DNA: TGTGCCAGCAGCTTAGCACCAGGTAGCGGGGGGCCCCAAGAGACCCAGTACTTC. Residues: CASSLAPGSGGPQETQYF.

The gene calls are TRBV23-1 and TRBJ2-2, with 8 bases lining up with TRBD2. TRBV23-1 is marked as an open reading frame, function uncertain. J gave up 0 bases and V 2 bases, and 8 bases lay outside the gene matches. The CDR3 is 18 residues long. The CDR3 DNA reads TGCGCCAGCAGTCAAATCGTGCTAGCGGGTGCGAACACCGGGGAGCTGTTTTTT. This codes for CASSQIVLAGANTGELFF.